The clone carrying this T cell receptor (beta chain) was picked up many times. The antigen remains undetermined. Per germline, CDR1 SGHVS and CDR2 FQNEAQ. Trimming pared 4 bases from V and 3 bases from J, leaving 9 bases between. The CDR3 loop spans 13 amino acids. TCRdb re-called the reads with MiXCR, one entry per CDR3 protein. This repertoire shows roughly 640,000 distinct CDR3 sequences, more than 20% found once; its top ten account for roughly 8%. This sample is drawn from a study of T cell repertoires in cytomegalovirus infection. Study details: From public TCR beta signatures came an indication of both CMV infection and matching HLA type.

Study-wide results and limits: Summed frequency of shared TCR beta families picked out CMV carriers who also had the relevant HLA. The response measured ex vivo was dominated by TCR beta clonotypes (HLA-C-restricted and CMV-specific).

This clonotype was obtained from a human donor in good health (CMV status not recorded). Some clones in this sample may be carry-over from other donors' samples. The chain couples TRBV7-8 to TRBJ1-2; tentatively, D is TRBD1 (5 bases). Sequences were obtained from CD8+ T cells from PBMCs. The CDR3 bases are TGTGCCAGCAGCTGGGGGATTGACTATGGCTACACCTTC. It specifies CASSWGIDYGYTF.